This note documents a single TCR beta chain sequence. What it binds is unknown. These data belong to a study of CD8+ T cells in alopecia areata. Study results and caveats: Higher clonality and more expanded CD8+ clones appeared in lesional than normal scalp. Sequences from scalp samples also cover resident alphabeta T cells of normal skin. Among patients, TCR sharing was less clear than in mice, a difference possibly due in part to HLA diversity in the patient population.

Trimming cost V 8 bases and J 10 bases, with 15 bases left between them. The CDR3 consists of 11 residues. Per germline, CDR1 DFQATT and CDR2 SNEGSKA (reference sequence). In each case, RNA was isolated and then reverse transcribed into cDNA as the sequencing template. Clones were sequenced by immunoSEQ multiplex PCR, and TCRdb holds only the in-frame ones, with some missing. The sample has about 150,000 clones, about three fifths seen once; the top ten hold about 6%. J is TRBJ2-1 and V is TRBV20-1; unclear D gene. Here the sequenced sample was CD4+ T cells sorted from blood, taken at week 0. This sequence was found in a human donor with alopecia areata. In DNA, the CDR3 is TGCAGTCTATCGGATAATATCGAGCAGTTCTTC. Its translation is CSLSDNIEQFF.